Shown below are 13 T cell receptor beta chains from a single sample sequenced in a study of T cells in Graves' hyperthyroidism and ophthalmopathy. TCR beta CDR3 regions were amplified from RNA transcripts. The HTBI primer set served for first-round RT-PCR of the TCR CDR3. Via MiXCR, TCRdb re-called the multiplex PCR reads, giving one row per CDR3 protein. The table includes fewer than 250,000 distinct CDR3 sequences, around 26% detected once. Material: blood. These receptors came from a woman in her forties with Graves' ophthalmopathy.

This clonotype was seen at least ten times. The V gene is TRBV12-3 or TRBV12-4, the J gene TRBJ1-2; 7 bases match TRBD1. The length of the CDR3 is 16 residues. V lost 4 bases and J lost 3; bases outside the gene matches: 11. The chain's CDR3 is CASSSGTGEGYYGYTF. CDR3 nucleotides: TGTGCCAGCAGTTCGGGAACAGGGGAGGGGTACTATGGCTACACCTTC.

A few counts support this clonotype. A read error is possible here, since a much larger clone lies one base away. V is TRBV7-2 and J is TRBJ2-3; 9 bases agree with TRBD2. The V gene's germline CDR1 is SGHTA and CDR2 FQGNSA. There are 15 residues in the CDR3. In DNA form, the CDR3 reads TGTGCCAGCAGCCTTAGCGGGAGTAGCATAGATACGCAGTATTTT. Protein sequence: CASSLSGSSIDTQYF.

The sample holds many counts of this clonotype. This rearrangement joins TRBV12-3 or TRBV12-4 to TRBJ2-7; possible D gene TRBD1, 6 bases. Trimming left V 6 bases short and J 1 base short, with 10 bases between. This CDR3 is 13 amino acids long. CDR3 region: CASRSDSSYEQYF. CDR3 nucleotide sequence: TGTGCCAGCAGGTCGGACAGTTCCTACGAGCAGTACTTC.

Many counts were recorded for this clonotype. The chain uses TRBV5-1 and TRBJ1-1, with a weak D call TRBD1 (6 bases). This CDR3 region has 18 residues. V lost 4 bases and J 3 bases, leaving 25 bases between the germline ends. The germline gives CDR1 SGHRS, CDR2 YFSETQ. CDR3 region: CASSPGNREQLTHTEAFF. CDR3 nucleotides: TGCGCCAGCAGCCCCGGAAACAGGGAACAACTAACGCACACTGAAGCTTTCTTT.

In its sample, this clonotype was seen many times. This chain joins TRBV28 and TRBJ2-2, with 7 bases matching TRBD1. The germline gives CDR1 MDHEN, CDR2 SYDVKM. The J segment lost 4 bases and the V segment lost 6 bases, leaving 5 bases of the junction unmatched. The CDR3 loop spans 14 amino acids. CDR3 coding DNA: TGTGCCAGCAGCCAGGACAGGCGCACCGGGGAGCTGTTTTTT. This codes for CASSQDRRTGELFF.

This clonotype was found once. The gene calls are TRBV28 and TRBJ2-7, with unresolved D. Trimming removed 3 bases at V and 6 bases at J, with 9 bases between. CDR1 is MDHEN and CDR2 is SYDVKM in the germline V gene. The CDR3 loop spans 12 amino acids. The CDR3 DNA follows: TGTGCCAGCAGTTTCGGCGTAGGCGAGCAGTACTTC. Translated, it gives CASSFGVGEQYF.

There are many counts of this clonotype. J is TRBJ2-7 and V is TRBV20-1; 9 nucleotides agree with TRBD2. J lost 0 bases, V lost 5 bases, and 14 bases had no gene match. The germline CDR1 and CDR2 sequences are DFQATT and SNEGSKA (reference sequence). The CDR3 contains 17 residues. CDR3 sequence reads: CSAQIAGEQLSSYEQYF. The CDR3 DNA sequence: TGCAGTGCTCAAATAGCGGGAGAGCAACTCTCCTCCTACGAGCAGTACTTC.

This clonotype was counted ten times or more. The chain couples TRBV7-3 to TRBJ2-2; 8 bases agree with TRBD1. Germline CDR1 reads SGHTA; CDR2 reads FQGTGA. This CDR3 region has 15 residues. V gave up 3 bases and J gave up 4 bases; unmatched junction bases: 4. The CDR3 nucleotides are TGTGCCAGCAGCTTGGGACAGGCCGGCACCGGGGAGCTGTTTTTT. As protein: CASSLGQAGTGELFF.

Many counts were recorded for this clonotype. The V and J genes are TRBV28 and TRBJ2-5; 8 bases are shared with TRBD2. The V segment lost 10 bases and the J segment 5 bases; nucleotides outside the gene matches: 15. This CDR3 has 15 residues. Germline V gene lookup returns CDR1 MDHEN and CDR2 SYDVKM. The CDR3 loop is CANTGLAGVVETQYF. DNA for the CDR3: TGTGCCAACACTGGACTAGCTGGGGTTGTGGAGACCCAGTACTTC.

V usage is TRBV15 and J usage is TRBJ1-1; D not certain. CDR1 and CDR2 from the germline V gene are LNHNV and YYDKDF (reference sequence). Deletions cut 3 bases from V and 7 bases from J, with 12 bases between. The CDR3 contains 13 residues. This CDR3 is CATSSPPSHEAFF. CDR3 DNA sequence: TGTGCCACCAGCAGTCCCCCCTCCCATGAAGCTTTCTTT.

The chain is built from TRBV6-2 or TRBV6-3 and TRBJ1-5, with TRBD1 as a possible D gene (6 bases). This CDR3 has 13 amino acids. The germline gives CDR1 MNHEY, CDR2 SVGEGT. With 7 bases removed from V and 7 bases from J, the gap between germline ends came to 14 bases. CDR3 amino acids: CASTTGYGQPQHF. In DNA form, the CDR3 reads TGTGCCAGCACAACAGGGTACGGCCAGCCCCAGCATTTT.

This clonotype was observed many times. J is TRBJ2-4 and V is TRBV28, with 10 bases lining up with TRBD2. This CDR3 spans 14 amino acids. Looked up from germline, CDR1 is MDHEN and CDR2 is SYDVKM. J gave up 6 bases and V 6 bases, and 5 bases lay outside the gene matches. CDR3 DNA: TGTGCCAGCAGGAGCGGGAGGGAGGGAAACATTCAGTACTTC. Protein sequence: CASRSGREGNIQYF.

This clonotype was recorded at least ten times. The V call is TRBV18, the J call TRBJ2-7; the D gene is possibly TRBD1 (6 bases). Trimming stripped 7 bases from V and 2 bases from J, with 21 bases between. The CDR3 length is 16 residues. Germline V lookup: CDR1 KGHSH, CDR2 LQKENI. This CDR3 reads CASYNPDEGTPYEQYF. As DNA, the CDR3 is TGTGCCAGCTACAACCCGGATGAGGGGACACCCTACGAGCAGTACTTC. The complete variable domain, with remaining parts taken from reference TRBV18 and TRBJ2-7, reads NAGVMQNPRHLVRRRGQEARLRCSPMKGHSHVYWYRQLPEEGLKFMVYLQKENIIDESGMPKERFSAEFPKEGPSILRIQQVVRGDSAAYFCASYNPDEGTPYEQYFGPGTRLTVT.